The 32 T cell receptor beta chains below come from one sample, sequenced in a study of shared clonotypes between healthy human individuals. The repertoire was sequenced with immunoSEQ multiplex PCR; TCRdb's copy has only in-frame clones and lacks some. The sample shows approximately 640,000 clones, around 72% of them seen only once. Specimen: memory CD4+ T cells sorted from blood. As to subset: CD45RA-negative fraction. These receptors originate from a woman under 40 in good health.

The genes are TRBV2 and TRBJ2-7; 11 bases line up with TRBD2. J lost 2 bases, V lost 4 bases, and 4 bases had no gene match. The V gene's germline CDR1 is SNHLY and CDR2 FYNNEI. The CDR3 extends over 15 amino acids. The CDR3 loop is CASSVGTSGPYEQYF. As DNA, the CDR3 is TGTGCCAGCAGTGTTGGGACTAGCGGACCCTACGAGCAGTACTTC.

This clone was counted a single time. V usage is TRBV11-3 and J usage is TRBJ2-2; D unclear. The V gene's germline CDR1 is SGHNT and CDR2 YENEEA. V lost 4 bases, J lost 5 bases, and 14 bases lay in between. The CDR3 is 15 amino acids. Here the CDR3 DNA reads TGTGCCAGCAGCTCCGGACCGATGGAGACCGGGGAGCTGTTTTTT. Translating gives CASSSGPMETGELFF.

The chain carries TRBV4-1 and TRBJ2-1; D is unresolved. This CDR3 has 14 amino acids. Per germline, CDR1 MGHRA and CDR2 YSYEKL. V lost 1 base, J lost 8 bases, and 12 bases lay in between. The CDR3: CASSQGALEDEQFF. The CDR3 bases are TGCGCCAGCAGCCAAGGGGCTCTAGAGGATGAGCAGTTCTTC.

J is TRBJ2-7 and V is TRBV2; 7 bases are a match to TRBD1. The CDR3 loop spans 12 amino acids. Germline-derived CDR1 and CDR2 are SNHLY and FYNNEI. V dropped 2 bases and J dropped 9; count of bases not matched to a gene: 4. CDR3 amino acids: CASSERGGRQYF. Written as DNA, the CDR3 is TGTGCCAGCAGTGAACGAGGGGGCAGGCAGTACTTC.

The chain uses TRBV28 and TRBJ2-5; no clear D. V dropped 7 bases and J dropped 7 bases, with 22 bases sitting between them. This CDR3 is 15 amino acids long. From germline, CDR1 is MDHEN and CDR2 SYDVKM. The CDR3 bases are TGTGCCAGCACTCCTAAGTTGAGGACGGGTGGGACCCAGTACTTC. It yields the protein CASTPKLRTGGTQYF.

This clone has just one count. The rearrangement links TRBV2 to TRBJ1-1; 12 nucleotides align to TRBD1. The CDR3 is 14 amino acids. V trimming: 9 bases; J trimming: 0 bases; junction bases outside the gene matches: 2. From germline, CDR1 is SNHLY and CDR2 FYNNEI. Here the CDR3 reads CARGQGAMNTEAFF. The CDR3 nucleotides read TGTGCCAGGGGACAGGGGGCAATGAACACTGAAGCTTTCTTT.

This sequence joins TRBV28 and TRBJ1-1, with 7 bases aligning to TRBD1. V was pared by 3 bases and J by 10 bases, with 11 bases of the junction left unmatched. The CDR3 loop spans 14 amino acids. Germline CDR1 and CDR2: MDHEN and SYDVKM. For the CDR3, the DNA is TGTGCCAGCAGTTTTGTCGGAGGGGGCGGCGGAGCTTTCTTT. Translated, it gives CASSFVGGGGGAFF.

A remark on this clone: The same CDR3 can be traced to other DNA sequences in this sample. The rearrangement uses TRBV7-2 and TRBJ2-2; D unclear. Germline loops: CDR1 SGHTA, CDR2 FQGNSA. The V end was cut by 1 base, the J end by 5 bases, with 5 bases between. The CDR3 is 13 amino acids. This CDR3 reads CASSLDETGELFF. The DNA of the CDR3 is TGTGCCAGCAGCTTAGATGAGACCGGGGAGCTGTTTTTT.

This clone occurred a few times. This sample also contains other DNA sequences that code for the same CDR3. The chain links TRBV5-1 to TRBJ2-4; 11 positions agree with TRBD1. Losses at the gene ends were 5 bases for V and 6 bases for J; bases not matched to a gene: 4. Germline V CDR1 and CDR2: SGHRS, YFSETQ. This CDR3 spans 14 amino acids. This chain's CDR3 is CASSSGTGGNIQYF. DNA for the CDR3: TGCGCCAGCAGTTCCGGGACAGGGGGAAACATTCAGTACTTC.

The chain couples TRBV11-2 to TRBJ1-2, with D possibly being TRBD1 (6 bases). CDR3 length: 14 residues. The germline V and J ends were trimmed by 0 bases and 7 bases, with 12 bases remaining between them. Germline CDR1 is SGHAT and CDR2 is FQNNGV. CDR3 DNA sequence: TGTGCCAGCAGCTTAGAGGTGGGGGGCGCTGGCTACACCTTC. Its translation is CASSLEVGGAGYTF.

This clone was recorded only once. The chain is built from TRBV2 and TRBJ2-1; D remains ambiguous. In germline, CDR1 is SNHLY, CDR2 FYNNEI. V lost 2 bases and J lost 2, with 7 bases in between. This CDR3 contains 14 residues. The CDR3 here is CASSEFRTYNEQFF. DNA for the CDR3: TGTGCCAGCAGTGAATTCAGGACCTACAATGAGCAGTTCTTC.

A note on this clone: The identical CDR3 is also encoded by other nucleotide sequences in the sample. This rearrangement joins TRBV7-2 to TRBJ2-3; weak D call: TRBD2 (6 bases). Trimming removed 4 bases at V and 0 bases at J, with 11 bases between. CDR3 length: 15 amino acids. Germline loops: CDR1 SGHTA, CDR2 FQGNSA. The chain's CDR3 is CASSSGTVSTDTQYF. The CDR3 DNA sequence: TGTGCCAGCAGCTCCGGGACTGTGAGCACAGATACGCAGTATTTT.

This chain connects TRBV5-1 to TRBJ2-1; 9 bases are a match to TRBD1. Trimming took 4 bases from V and 0 from J; bases not matched to a gene: 14. Germline V CDR1 and CDR2: SGHRS, YFSETQ. The CDR3 contains 19 residues. The CDR3 reads CASSGTGGDGGSSYNEQFF. Here the CDR3 DNA reads TGCGCCAGCAGCGGTACAGGGGGCGATGGCGGGAGCTCCTACAATGAGCAGTTCTTC.

The chain has TRBV7-9 and TRBJ1-2; 7 bases are shared with TRBD1. Germline CDR1 SEHNR, CDR2 FQNEAQ (reference sequence). The J segment lost 3 bases and the V segment lost 7 bases, leaving 20 bases of the junction unmatched. CDR3 length: 18 amino acids. CDR3 sequence (DNA): TGTGCCAGCACCCCTGGTGCGTGGGACAGCGAAGACCACTATGGCTACACCTTC. Its translation is CASTPGAWDSEDHYGYTF.

A note on this clone: This sample includes further DNA sequences coding for the same CDR3. The chain links TRBV4-1 to TRBJ1-3; TRBD1 is a possible D gene (5 bases). V dropped 0 bases and J dropped 4 bases, with 10 bases sitting between them. Germline CDR1 MGHRA, CDR2 YSYEKL. The CDR3 loop spans 15 amino acids. The CDR3 region has the DNA TGCGCCAGCAGCCAAGATCTCGGACACGGAAACACCATATATTTT. Translating gives CASSQDLGHGNTIYF.

The rearrangement uses TRBV5-6 and TRBJ2-7, with D possibly TRBD1 on 6 matching bases. V was pared by 3 bases and J by 3 bases, with 16 bases between. CDR3 length: 15 residues. Germline CDR1 reads SGHDT; CDR2 reads YYEEEE. The CDR3 DNA reads TGTGCCAGCAGCTCTCCGAGGGGACACCTCTACGAGCAGTACTTC. Amino acids: CASSSPRGHLYEQYF.

J is TRBJ2-7 and V is TRBV4-1; TRBD2 matches 8 bases. The junction had 7 bases not matched to a gene; V was cut back by 3 bases and J by 6 bases. The CDR3 length is 14 residues. The germline V gene has CDR1 MGHRA and CDR2 YSYEKL. DNA of the CDR3: TGCGCCAGCAGCCATAAGAGAGGGACTAGCGAGCAGTACTTC. Its protein product is CASSHKRGTSEQYF.

This clone showed up just once. The rearrangement uses TRBV6-6 and TRBJ1-1; D is uncertain. Germline loops: CDR1 MNHNY, CDR2 SVGAGI (reference sequence). The length of the CDR3 is 13 residues. V dropped 4 bases and J dropped 0 bases, with 6 bases sitting between them. CDR3 nucleotide sequence: TGTGCCAGCAGTTCCACAGTGAACACTGAAGCTTTCTTT. Translation: CASSSTVNTEAFF.

Only one count was recorded for this clone. The chain employs TRBV28 and TRBJ2-2; D might be TRBD1 (6 bases). From germline, CDR1 is MDHEN and CDR2 SYDVKM. Trimming cost V 6 bases and J 0 bases, with 26 bases left between them. This CDR3 has 20 amino acids. The DNA of the CDR3 is TGTGCCAGCAGCTATGTCCAATCGTTCCTACAGGGAGCGAACACCGGGGAGCTGTTTTTT. Its translation: CASSYVQSFLQGANTGELFF.

This chain uses TRBV7-6 with TRBJ1-1; possibly TRBD1 for D (6 bases). CDR1 is SGHVS, CDR2 FNYEAQ, per germline. This CDR3 region has 12 residues. Trimming left V 5 bases short and J 11 bases short, with 15 bases between. The CDR3 sequence is CASSPYEGEAFF. In DNA form, the CDR3 reads TGTGCCAGCAGCCCATACGAGGGGGAGGCTTTCTTT.

The table lists this clone with a count of one. In nucleotides, the CDR3 is TGTGCCAGTAGTATACACAGGAACAACCAAGAGACCCAGTACTTC. Its protein is CASSIHRNNQETQYF. The rearrangement joins TRBV19 to TRBJ2-5; perhaps TRBD1 as D (5 bases). CDR1 and CDR2 from the germline V gene are LNHDA and SQIVND (reference sequence). This CDR3 contains 15 residues. Trimming pared 2 bases from V and 0 bases from J, leaving 10 bases between.

CDR3 sequence (DNA): TGTGCCAGTAGCCTACAGGGGAATGGCTACGAGCAGTACTTC. Its translation: CASSLQGNGYEQYF. The chain uses TRBV19 and TRBJ2-5; 7 positions match TRBD1. Near its end, the DNA agrees better with TRBJ2-7, so the J call may be wrong. Looked up from germline, CDR1 is LNHDA and CDR2 is SQIVND (reference sequence). This CDR3 spans 14 amino acids.

V is TRBV7-9 and J is TRBJ2-7, with D uncertain. CDR1 is SEHNR, CDR2 FQNEAQ, per germline (reference sequence). The V and J ends lost 2 bases and 3 bases respectively, with 11 bases between them. The CDR3 length is 14 residues. The CDR3 region has the DNA TGTGCCAGCAGCTTATCCCGCTGGAACTACGAGCAGTACTTC. This translates into CASSLSRWNYEQYF.

The genes are TRBV28 and TRBJ2-1, with no clear D. This CDR3 region has 12 residues. In germline, CDR1 is MDHEN, CDR2 SYDVKM. With 10 bases removed from V and 12 bases from J, the gap between germline ends came to 19 bases. CDR3 sequence (DNA): TGTGCCACGCAAACACCAGCGTCCGGGCAGTTCTTC. Its protein product is CATQTPASGQFF.

The V gene is TRBV30, the J gene TRBJ1-3; D call uncertain. CDR1 is GTSNPN and CDR2 is SVGIG in the germline V gene (reference sequence). V dropped 2 bases and J dropped 0 bases, with 8 bases sitting between them. This CDR3 has 14 amino acids. DNA of the CDR3: TGTGCCTGGAGTTCCCACCTCTCTGGAAACACCATATATTTT. Translation: CAWSSHLSGNTIYF.

V and J are TRBV27 and TRBJ1-4; D gene unclear. V was pared by 5 bases and J by 4 bases, with 8 bases between. Looked up from germline, CDR1 is MNHEY and CDR2 is SMNVEV (reference sequence). There are 13 residues in the CDR3. The CDR3: CASSNLFNEKLFF. CDR3 DNA: TGTGCCAGCAGTAACCTCTTTAATGAAAAACTGTTTTTT.

This CDR3 is CASQSRPKSKAEAFF. In DNA, the CDR3 is TGTGCCAGCCAGAGTCGTCCTAAAAGTAAGGCTGAAGCTTTCTTT. The chain carries TRBV19 and TRBJ1-1; the D is unclear. Trimming cost V 9 bases and J 6 bases, with 23 bases left between them. CDR1 is LNHDA, CDR2 SQIVND, per germline (reference sequence). The CDR3 covers 15 residues.

Worth noting for this clone: The sample carries other DNA sequences with the same CDR3. V usage is TRBV18 and J usage is TRBJ2-5; TRBD1 might be the D (6 bases). The CDR3 has 15 amino acids. V lost 3 bases to trimming and J lost 1 base, with 12 bases between them. Germline V gene lookup returns CDR1 KGHSH and CDR2 LQKENI. DNA of the CDR3: TGTGCCAGCTCACCCCGGACAGCCTTCCAAGAGACCCAGTACTTC. This codes for CASSPRTAFQETQYF.

This chain uses TRBV6-5 with TRBJ1-1; no reliable D call. There are 15 residues in the CDR3. Trimming left V 0 bases short and J 8 bases short, with 16 bases between. Germline CDR1 reads MNHEY; CDR2 reads SVGAGI. The CDR3 reads CASSYSGGQNEEAFF. In DNA form, the CDR3 reads TGTGCCAGCAGTTACTCGGGAGGCCAGAACGAAGAAGCTTTCTTT.

This chain connects TRBV20-1 to TRBJ1-1; D gene uncertain. V gave up 5 bases and J gave up 5 bases, with 6 bases separating them. Per the germline V gene, CDR1 is DFQATT and CDR2 is SNEGSKA (reference sequence). This CDR3 spans 10 amino acids. The CDR3 sequence: CSALYTEAFF. For the CDR3, the DNA is TGCAGTGCTTTATATACTGAAGCTTTCTTT.

The table lists this clone with a few counts. This chain links TRBV28 with TRBJ1-2; possible D gene TRBD1, 6 bases. Trimming stripped 9 bases from V and 3 bases from J, with 14 bases between. The CDR3 has 13 residues. CDR1 is MDHEN, CDR2 SYDVKM, per germline. CDR3 coding DNA: TGTGCCAGTCTGGGCGGACAGTACTATGGCTACACCTTC. The encoded protein is CASLGGQYYGYTF.

This clone was observed once. This chain connects TRBV11-2 to TRBJ2-1; 10 bases align to TRBD2. V dropped 2 bases and J dropped 13; count of bases not matched to a gene: 8. Germline-derived CDR1 and CDR2 are SGHAT and FQNNGV. The length of the CDR3 is 14 residues. The CDR3: CASSLKAGGPIQFF. Here the CDR3 DNA reads TGTGCCAGCAGCTTAAAAGCGGGAGGGCCCATACAGTTCTTC.